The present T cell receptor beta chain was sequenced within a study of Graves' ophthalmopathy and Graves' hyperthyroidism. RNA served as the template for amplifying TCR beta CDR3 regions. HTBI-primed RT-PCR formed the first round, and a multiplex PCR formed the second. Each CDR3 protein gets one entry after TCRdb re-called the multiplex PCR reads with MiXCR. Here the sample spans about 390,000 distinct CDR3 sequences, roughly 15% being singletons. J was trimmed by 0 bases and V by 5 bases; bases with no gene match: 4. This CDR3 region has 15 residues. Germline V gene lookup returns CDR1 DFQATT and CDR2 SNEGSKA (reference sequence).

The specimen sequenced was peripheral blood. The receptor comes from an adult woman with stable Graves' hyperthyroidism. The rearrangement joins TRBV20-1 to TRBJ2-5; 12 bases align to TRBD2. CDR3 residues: CSALLAGGNQETQYF. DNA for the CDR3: TGCAGTGCTCTACTAGCGGGAGGCAACCAAGAGACCCAGTACTTC.